The 25 T cell receptor beta chains given below trace back to one sample, sequenced in a study of CD8 T cells in Susac syndrome. Reverse transcription of roughly 0.45 to 1 ug RNA used random hexamers. TCRdb recomputed calls from the immunoSEQ multiplex PCR reads with MiXCR, one row per CDR3 protein. The sample lists hundreds of thousands of distinct CDR3 sequences, approximately 85% occurring once. Specimen: CD8+ T cells from PBMCs. The source is a human donor with multiple sclerosis.

This clonotype was seen a single time. The chain has TRBV5-1 and TRBJ2-7, with TRBD1 as a possible D gene (5 bases). The CDR3 has 14 residues. V dropped 5 bases and J dropped 4 bases, with 16 bases sitting between them. CDR1 SGHRS and CDR2 YFSETQ come from the germline V gene. The CDR3 loop reads CASREQGNLYEQYF. Here the CDR3 DNA reads TGCGCCAGCAGGGAGCAGGGCAATCTTTACGAGCAGTACTTC.

The chain links TRBV2 to TRBJ2-1; 9 bases line up with TRBD1. The CDR3 consists of 17 residues. Germline CDR1 and CDR2: SNHLY and FYNNEI. V lost 5 bases, J lost 7 bases, and 15 bases stayed unmatched. CDR3 coding DNA: TGTGCCAGCAGTCATACCTTGGGGACAGGGATATGGAATGAGCAGTTCTTC. Its translation: CASSHTLGTGIWNEQFF.

A few counts support this clonotype. V gene TRBV9 combines with J gene TRBJ2-5; tentatively, D is TRBD1 or TRBD2 (5 bases each). Germline lookup yields CDR1 SGDLS and CDR2 YYNGEE. This CDR3 is 14 amino acids long. Trimming left V 1 base short and J 11 bases short, with 18 bases between. This CDR3 reads CASSVSEGPSVQYF. The CDR3 DNA reads TGTGCCAGCAGCGTATCTGAGGGACCGTCGGTACAGTACTTC.

The rearrangement uses TRBV14 and TRBJ2-7; 7 bases are shared with TRBD1. CDR3 length equals 15 residues. CDR1 and CDR2 (germline): SGHDN, FVKESK. Unmatched junction bases numbered 8, after V lost 6 bases and J lost 0 bases. The DNA for the CDR3 is TGTGCCAGCAGTCATAATAGGGGGCCCTCCTACGAGCAGTACTTC. This gives the protein CASSHNRGPSYEQYF. The complete variable domain, with remaining parts taken from reference TRBV14 and TRBJ2-7, reads EAGVTQFPSHSVIEKGQTVTLRCDPISGHDNLYWYRRVMGKEIKFLLHFVKESKQDESGMPNNRFLAERTGGTYSTLKVQPAELEDSGVYFCASSHNRGPSYEQYFGPGTRLTVT.

The V call is TRBV30, the J call TRBJ1-1, with D unresolved. The CDR3 runs 13 residues. V dropped 2 bases and J dropped 3 bases, with 10 bases sitting between them. Germline CDR1 GTSNPN, CDR2 SVGIG (reference sequence). The CDR3 coding sequence is TGTGCCTGGAGTTCCGGGAGGGACACTGAAGCTTTCTTT. Translated: CAWSSGRDTEAFF.

This clonotype was detected once. The V gene is TRBV7-6, the J gene TRBJ2-2; a possible D gene is TRBD2 (6 bases). This CDR3 is built from 18 residues. CDR1 is SGHVS, CDR2 FNYEAQ, per germline. With 0 bases removed from V and 5 bases from J, the gap between germline ends came to 19 bases. This CDR3 is CASSLANQLTAGTGELFF. The CDR3 nucleotides are TGTGCCAGCAGCTTAGCGAACCAATTAACGGCGGGAACCGGGGAGCTGTTTTTT.

The genes are TRBV4-3 and TRBJ1-1; TRBD1 matches at 8 bases. The trim removed 4 bases at V and 6 bases at J, leaving 22 bases unmatched. The length of the CDR3 is 19 residues. Germline loops: CDR1 LGHNA, CDR2 YSLEER. In DNA form, the CDR3 reads TGCGCCAGCAGCCCGCCTGGTTCTCAGGGGGCAGGTAGGGGCCCTGAAGCTTTCTTT. Translating gives CASSPPGSQGAGRGPEAFF.

The chain is built from TRBV2 and TRBJ1-1, with 7 bases matching TRBD1. CDR3 length: 14 residues. V gave up 6 bases and J gave up 6 bases; unmatched junction bases: 10. From germline, CDR1 is SNHLY and CDR2 FYNNEI. DNA of the CDR3: TGTGCCAGCAGGTCCACCGACAGGGTGTCTGAAGCTTTCTTT. Its protein is CASRSTDRVSEAFF.

This chain uses TRBV30 with TRBJ2-2, with D possibly being TRBD1 (5 bases). CDR1 is GTSNPN, CDR2 SVGIG, per germline (reference sequence). The CDR3 consists of 15 residues. V was pared by 7 bases and J by 1 base, with 16 bases between. The CDR3 here is CASTLLTENTGELFF. Written as DNA, the CDR3 is TGTGCCTCCACGCTACTGACAGAGAACACCGGGGAGCTGTTTTTT. The full variable domain, in which reference TRBV30 and TRBJ2-2 provide the parts outside the CDR3, is SQTIHQWPATLVQPVGSPLSLECTVEGTSNPNLYWYRQAAGRGLQLLFYSVGIGQISSEVPQNLSASRPQDRQFILSSKKLLLSDSGFYLCASTLLTENTGELFFGEGSRLTVL.

The CDR3: CASSQDSAGRLDEQYF. The CDR3 DNA sequence: TGCGCCAGCAGCCAAGATTCGGCAGGGCGGTTGGACGAGCAGTACTTC. The gene calls are TRBV4-3 and TRBJ2-7, with D tentatively TRBD1 (5 bases). The CDR3 covers 16 residues. Between the trimmed V and J ends, which lost 0 bases and 5 bases, there was a span of 17 bases. CDR1 is LGHNA, CDR2 YSLEER, per germline.

This clonotype was seen more than once but under ten times. The chain's CDR3 is CASSLGLINEQFF. The DNA for the CDR3 is TGTGCCAGCAGCTTAGGCCTTATCAATGAGCAGTTCTTC. The chain has TRBV7-9 and TRBJ2-1; no definite D call. Germline V gene lookup returns CDR1 SEHNR and CDR2 FQNEAQ (reference sequence). The CDR3 runs 13 residues. Trimming stripped 1 base from V and 6 bases from J, with 7 bases between.

The gene calls are TRBV7-9 and TRBJ2-2, with D unclear. V lost 5 bases and J 4 bases, leaving 14 bases between the germline ends. The CDR3 totals 15 residues. The V gene's germline CDR1 is SEHNR and CDR2 FQNEAQ (reference sequence). The CDR3 region is CASSPPVPTTGELFF. The CDR3 bases are TGTGCCAGCAGCCCCCCAGTTCCTACCACCGGGGAGCTGTTTTTT. The full variable domain, completed using reference TRBV7-9 and TRBJ2-2, is DTGVSQNPRHKITKRGQNVTFRCDPISEHNRLYWYRQTLGQGPEFLTYFQNEAQLEKSRLLSDRFSAERPKGSFSTLEIQRTEQGDSAMYLCASSPPVPTTGELFFGEGSRLTVL.

The genes are TRBV6-2 or TRBV6-3 and TRBJ1-4; 7 bases align to TRBD1. This CDR3 contains 12 residues. Trimming at V came to 6 bases and at J to 12 bases, leaving 7 bases not matched to a gene. Germline loops: CDR1 MNHEY, CDR2 SVGEGT. CDR3 DNA sequence: TGTGCCAGCAGCCGGGACAGCTTGGAACTGTTTTTT. It encodes CASSRDSLELFF.

V and J are TRBV6-5 and TRBJ2-7, with D unclear. The CDR3 loop spans 13 amino acids. CDR1 is MNHEY, CDR2 SVGAGI, per germline. V was clipped by 6 bases and J by 3 bases, with 12 bases between them. In DNA form, the CDR3 reads TGTGCCAGCAGCTCGCCGCTAGGCTACGAGCAGTACTTC. Translated: CASSSPLGYEQYF.

The rearrangement joins TRBV12-3 or TRBV12-4 to TRBJ2-2; the D is unclear. The CDR3 is 15 residues long. V was cut by 0 bases and J by 6 bases, with 11 bases left in between. CDR3: CASSLAGRDAGELFF. DNA for the CDR3: TGTGCCAGCAGTTTAGCGGGTAGGGATGCCGGGGAGCTGTTTTTT.

The chain couples TRBV29-1 to TRBJ2-1, with a tentative D call TRBD2 (5 bases). Looked up from germline, CDR1 is SQVTM and CDR2 is ANQGSEA. Trimming removed 3 bases from V and 0 bases from J, with 9 bases in between. The CDR3 covers 14 residues. The CDR3 DNA follows: TGCAGCGTTGATGGACTTAGCTCCTACAATGAGCAGTTCTTC. Protein sequence: CSVDGLSSYNEQFF.

This chain joins TRBV7-2 and TRBJ2-2, with a tentative D call TRBD2 (5 bases). The CDR3 covers 14 residues. From germline, CDR1 is SGHTA and CDR2 FQGNSA. V lost 4 bases to trimming and J lost 3 bases, with 9 bases between them. The CDR3 here is CASSYGVDTGELFF. CDR3 DNA sequence: TGTGCCAGCAGCTACGGGGTGGACACCGGGGAGCTGTTTTTT.

V usage is TRBV6-2 or TRBV6-3 and J usage is TRBJ1-5; 9 bases match TRBD1. The V gene's germline CDR1 is MNHEY and CDR2 SVGEGT. With V trimmed by 6 bases and J by 9 bases, 9 bases remained unmatched. The CDR3 has 14 residues. The CDR3 DNA is TGTGCCAGCAGGCCCGGGACAGGGCCTCCGCCCCAGCATTTT. It specifies CASRPGTGPPPQHF.

The genes are TRBV20-1 and TRBJ1-3; TRBD1 matches 7 bases. CDR3 length equals 18 residues. Germline CDR1 and CDR2: DFQATT and SNEGSKA (reference sequence). V was pared by 3 bases and J by 2 bases, with 16 bases of the junction left unmatched. The CDR3 region has the DNA TGCAGTGCTAGTCATGAACAGGGGCTTCGGGGCCCTGGAAACACCATATATTTT. Its translation: CSASHEQGLRGPGNTIYF.

The chain recombines TRBV28 with TRBJ2-3; the D gene is possibly TRBD2 (5 bases). The V gene's germline CDR1 is MDHEN and CDR2 SYDVKM. V lost 2 bases, J lost 9 bases, and 9 bases lay in between. This CDR3 is 12 amino acids long. The CDR3 DNA is TGTGCCAGCAGTTTAAGCGGAGGAACGCAGTATTTT. It encodes CASSLSGGTQYF.

The chain links TRBV27 to TRBJ2-1, with 12 bases identical to TRBD2. The junction had 8 bases not matched to a gene; V was cut back by 6 bases and J by 8 bases. CDR3 size: 15 residues. The germline gives CDR1 MNHEY, CDR2 SMNVEV (reference sequence). This chain's CDR3 is CASRYLAGGSDEQFF. For the CDR3, the DNA is TGTGCCAGCAGGTACCTAGCGGGGGGGTCGGATGAGCAGTTCTTC.

The chain links TRBV13 to TRBJ1-2, with D unresolved. Germline V gene data show CDR1 as PRHDT and CDR2 as FYEKMQ (reference sequence). The CDR3 loop spans 14 amino acids. The germline V and J ends were trimmed by 3 bases and 2 bases, with 10 bases remaining between them. CDR3 sequence: CASSLGRSNYGYTF. CDR3 coding DNA: TGTGCCAGCAGCTTGGGCAGGTCCAACTATGGCTACACCTTC. Together with reference TRBV13 and TRBJ1-2, the CDR3 gives the full variable domain: AAGVIQSPRHLIKEKRETATLKCYPIPRHDTVYWYQQGPGQDPQFLISFYEKMQSDKGSIPDRFSAQQFSDYHSELNMSSLELGDSALYFCASSLGRSNYGYTFGSGTRLTVV.

The rearrangement joins TRBV6-2 or TRBV6-3 to TRBJ2-5, with TRBD2 matching over 11 bases. With V trimmed by 11 bases and J by 2 bases, 4 bases remained unmatched. The CDR3 is 13 amino acids. Germline CDR1 reads MNHEY; CDR2 reads SVGEGT. The CDR3 region has the DNA TGTGCCGGGGGACTAGCGGCACAAGAGACCCAGTACTTC. Protein: CAGGLAAQETQYF.

The rearrangement uses TRBV30 and TRBJ2-3; no clear D gene. Trimming left V 3 bases short and J 0 bases short, with 10 bases between. CDR3 length: 14 amino acids. Germline-derived CDR1 and CDR2 are GTSNPN and SVGIG (reference sequence). CDR3 in amino acids: CAWSPSASTDTQYF. CDR3 nucleotides: TGTGCCTGGAGCCCCTCAGCTAGCACAGATACGCAGTATTTT.

The chain combines TRBV20-1 with TRBJ1-1; TRBD1 might be the D (5 bases). With 0 bases removed from V and 0 bases from J, the gap between germline ends came to 20 bases. This CDR3 contains 18 residues. Per the germline V gene, CDR1 is DFQATT and CDR2 is SNEGSKA (reference sequence). As DNA, the CDR3 is TGCAGTGCTAGAGATTTCGGGTCCCGGGGCCCAATGAACACTGAAGCTTTCTTT. It translates to CSARDFGSRGPMNTEAFF.